A selection of T cell receptor beta chains follows, all from one sample in a study of early T cells in non-severe SARS-CoV-2 infection. Each CDR3 protein is one row after TCRdb ran MiXCR on the 5' RACE reads. The sample has tens of thousands of distinct CDR3 sequences; around 6% are singletons. The sample was whole blood. The receptors derive from an adult who was a healthcare worker with PCR-confirmed SARS-CoV-2 infection or an uninfected control (not recorded which). Each CDR3 is given with its conserved first and last residue. D genes are given only for firm matches. Size is stated for part of the rows, as once, few or many counts, or as a class when the clone is expanded.

>TRBV7-2|TRBJ1-5|.|many
CASSPEGGFNQPQHF
TGTGCCAGCAGCCCAGAGGGGGGGTTCAATCAGCCCCAGCATTTT
>TRBV5-1|TRBJ2-3|TRBD1|many
CASSLGQGASDTQYF
TGCGCCAGCAGCTTGGGTCAGGGGGCATCAGATACGCAGTATTTT
>TRBV10-1|TRBJ2-7|.|few
CASSRAAGEQYF
TGCGCCAGCTCCCGAGCGGCGGGCGAGCAGTACTTC
>TRBV7-6|TRBJ1-2|.|medium-sized
CASSLGLAGDTNYGYTF
TGTGCCAGCAGCTTAGGCCTGGCAGGGGACACGAACTATGGCTACACCTTC
>TRBV7-8|TRBJ2-7|.|many
CASSLVGIAYEQYF
TGTGCCAGCAGCTTAGTGGGCATCGCCTACGAGCAGTACTTC
>TRBV25-1|TRBJ1-1|.|few
CASSATRGGRDTEAFF
TGTGCCAGCAGTGCAACCCGGGGGGGCCGGGACACTGAAGCTTTCTTT
>TRBV29-1|TRBJ2-7|TRBD1|few
CSARDRGQNEQYF
TGCAGCGCCCGGGACAGGGGGCAAAACGAGCAGTACTTC
>TRBV7-6|TRBJ2-2|.|few
CASSPLAGELFF
TGTGCCAGCAGCCCCCTCGCGGGGGAGCTGTTTTTT
>TRBV6-1|TRBJ2-5|.|.
CASSEVTYQETQYF
TGTGCCAGCAGTGAAGTCACGTACCAAGAGACCCAGTACTTC
>TRBV6-1|TRBJ2-3|.|.
CASSEGVDFTDTQYF
TGTGCCAGCAGTGAAGGGGTCGACTTTACAGATACGCAGTATTTT
>TRBV27|TRBJ2-2|.|many
CASSFGGEGGELFF
TGTGCCAGCAGTTTTGGTGGCGAGGGCGGGGAGCTGTTTTTT
>TRBV3-1|TRBJ2-7|.|many
CASSQEGGAGYEQYF
TGTGCCAGCAGCCAAGAGGGCGGGGCGGGCTACGAGCAGTACTTC
>TRBV4-1|TRBJ2-5|TRBD1|.
CASSLGTGIQETQYF
TGCGCCAGCAGCTTAGGGACAGGGATCCAAGAGACCCAGTACTTC
>TRBV7-3|TRBJ2-2|.|many
CASSSSGSSTGELFF
TGTGCCAGCAGCTCCTCCGGGTCCTCAACCGGGGAGCTGTTTTTT
>TRBV14|TRBJ1-4|.|many
CASSPFGEKLFF
TGTGCCAGCAGCCCCTTTGGTGAAAAACTGTTTTTT
>TRBV28|TRBJ1-1|.|few
CASRRGVTQAFF
TGTGCCAGCAGAAGAGGGGTGACACAAGCTTTCTTT
>TRBV21-1|TRBJ2-7|.|few
CASSPGSSCEQYF
TGTGCCAGCAGCCCAGGGTCGTCCTGCGAGCAGTACTTC
>TRBV28|TRBJ1-1|TRBD1|.
CASSLWSKQGKPEAFF
TGTGCCAGCAGTTTATGGTCAAAACAGGGGAAACCTGAAGCTTTCTTT
>TRBV28|TRBJ2-5|.|many
CASSIRGRETQYF
TGTGCCAGCAGTATCAGGGGCCGAGAGACCCAGTACTTC
>TRBV2|TRBJ1-5|TRBD1|many
CASSGTVDSNQPQHF
TGTGCCAGCAGCGGGACAGTTGATAGCAATCAGCCCCAGCATTTT
>TRBV5-4|TRBJ2-7|.|many
CASSASATGSDYEQYF
TGTGCCAGCAGCGCTTCAGCTACAGGGTCGGACTACGAGCAGTACTTC
>TRBV7-9|TRBJ1-5|.|many
CASSLGFAGQPQHF
TGTGCCAGCAGCTTAGGGTTCGCGGGACAGCCCCAGCATTTT
>TRBV29-1|TRBJ2-7|TRBD1|many
CSVGDRAYEQYF
TGCAGCGTTGGGGACAGGGCCTACGAGCAGTACTTC
>TRBV11-2|TRBJ2-3|TRBD1|once
CASESGQGGVSDTQYF
TGTGCCAGCGAATCCGGACAGGGGGGTGTATCAGATACGCAGTATTTT
>TRBV20-1|TRBJ2-7|TRBD1|few
CSARARTGANYEQYF
TGCAGTGCTAGGGCCAGGACAGGGGCCAACTACGAGCAGTACTTC
>TRBV28|TRBJ2-2|.|.
CASSPLQRTGELFF
TGTGCCAGCAGCCCACTGCAGAGGACCGGGGAGCTGTTTTTT
>TRBV7-2|TRBJ1-1|.|many
CASSPRNGVLSAEAFF
TGTGCCAGCAGTCCGAGAAACGGGGTCTTGAGCGCTGAAGCTTTCTTT
>TRBV7-9|TRBJ1-3|.|few
CASSFDGSSGNTIYF
TGTGCCAGCAGCTTCGACGGATCCTCTGGAAACACCATATATTTT
>TRBV7-9|TRBJ2-2|.|many
CASSSYERGGELFF
TGTGCCAGCAGCTCCTACGAACGGGGCGGGGAGCTGTTTTTT
>TRBV13|TRBJ2-1|.|many
CASSPTSNNEQFF
TGTGCCAGCAGCCCCACCAGTAACAATGAGCAGTTCTTC
>TRBV9|TRBJ2-5|TRBD2|few
CASSVCRGGGIQETQYF
TGTGCCAGCAGCGTATGCCGGGGCGGGGGGATCCAAGAGACCCAGTACTTC
>TRBV6-1|TRBJ1-1|.|many
CATTGHLNTEAFF
TGTGCCACCACAGGACACCTGAACACTGAAGCTTTCTTT
>TRBV12-2|TRBJ2-7|.|.
CASRSINRDRGEQYF
TGTGCAAGTCGCTCAATAAACCGGGACAGGGGCGAGCAGTACTTC
>TRBV15|TRBJ2-7|TRBD1|.
CATSRGQGPYEQYF
TGTGCCACCAGCAGAGGACAGGGTCCCTACGAGCAGTACTTC
>TRBV28|TRBJ2-3|.|.
CASSLTQGILTDTQYF
TGTGCCAGCAGTCTCACTCAGGGAATCCTCACAGATACGCAGTATTTT
>TRBV11-3|TRBJ1-6|.|few
CASSSGRGSPLHF
TGTGCCAGCAGCTCGGGACGAGGATCACCCCTCCACTTT
>TRBV7-2|TRBJ2-1|.|.
CASSLGGNSYNEQFF
TGTGCCAGCAGCTTAGGCGGAAACTCCTACAATGAGCAGTTCTTC
>TRBV7-9|TRBJ1-4|.|.
CASSVDSLNEKLFF
TGTGCCAGCAGCGTGGACAGTCTAAATGAAAAACTGTTTTTT
>TRBV7-6|TRBJ2-1|.|.
CASSSRTNSYNEQFF
TGTGCCAGCAGTAGCCGGACAAACTCCTACAATGAGCAGTTCTTC
>TRBV6-6|TRBJ1-2|TRBD1|many
CASSSRQGAVDGYTF
TGTGCCAGCAGTTCCCGCCAGGGGGCCGTGGATGGCTACACCTTC
>TRBV20-1|TRBJ2-7|.|few
CSARDATGFAYEQYF
TGCAGTGCTAGAGACGCCACAGGGTTCGCCTACGAGCAGTACTTC
>TRBV7-9|TRBJ1-5|.|.
CASSLAVSGNSNQPQHF
TGTGCCAGCAGCTTAGCTGTTTCGGGGAATAGCAATCAGCCCCAGCATTTT
>TRBV5-5|TRBJ2-7|TRBD1|many
CASSLSAGGFYEQYF
TGTGCCAGCAGCTTGTCGGCAGGGGGCTTCTACGAGCAGTACTTC
>TRBV5-1|TRBJ2-5|TRBD2|many
CASTGLAGGETQYF
TGCGCCAGCACGGGACTAGCGGGCGGTGAGACCCAGTACTTC
>TRBV28|TRBJ1-1|.|many
CASSLSTNTEAFF
TGTGCCAGCAGTTTATCCACGAACACTGAAGCTTTCTTT
>TRBV20-1|TRBJ2-2|.|many
CSARDRVGGSTGELFF
TGCAGTGCTAGAGACAGGGTAGGAGGAAGCACCGGGGAGCTGTTTTTT
>TRBV5-4|TRBJ2-7|.|many
CASSLKGGGEQYF
TGTGCCAGCAGCTTAAAGGGGGGCGGCGAGCAGTACTTC